The clone carrying this T cell receptor (beta chain) came up a few times. The data derive from a study of cytomegalovirus exposure and HLA in healthy donors. Study-wide background: Unique TCRs from HLA-typed donors, approximately 80 million of them, were held in an early data release. Membership in the Caucasian-associated ancestry cluster was found for around 85% of approximately 400 genotyped donors.

PCR amplification relied on 60 Vbeta primers (plus 13 Jbeta primers). Measured with immunoSEQ multiplex PCR; TCRdb has only the in-frame clones, and not every one. The sample has 150,000 to 200,000 clones, around three quarters seen once. The CDR3 is 16 amino acids. Germline V gene data show CDR1 as LNHDA and CDR2 as SQIVND (reference sequence). Trimming took 5 bases from V and 0 from J, leaving 14 bases between them. J is TRBJ1-3 and V is TRBV19; possibly TRBD1 for D (6 bases). Sample: PBMCs. This clonotype was obtained from a boy aged 10-17 years in good health and CMV-seronegative. The DNA of the CDR3 is TGTGCCAGTAGTCTATCAGGGGCTCGCTCTGGAAACACCATATATTTT. The encoded protein is CASSLSGARSGNTIYF.